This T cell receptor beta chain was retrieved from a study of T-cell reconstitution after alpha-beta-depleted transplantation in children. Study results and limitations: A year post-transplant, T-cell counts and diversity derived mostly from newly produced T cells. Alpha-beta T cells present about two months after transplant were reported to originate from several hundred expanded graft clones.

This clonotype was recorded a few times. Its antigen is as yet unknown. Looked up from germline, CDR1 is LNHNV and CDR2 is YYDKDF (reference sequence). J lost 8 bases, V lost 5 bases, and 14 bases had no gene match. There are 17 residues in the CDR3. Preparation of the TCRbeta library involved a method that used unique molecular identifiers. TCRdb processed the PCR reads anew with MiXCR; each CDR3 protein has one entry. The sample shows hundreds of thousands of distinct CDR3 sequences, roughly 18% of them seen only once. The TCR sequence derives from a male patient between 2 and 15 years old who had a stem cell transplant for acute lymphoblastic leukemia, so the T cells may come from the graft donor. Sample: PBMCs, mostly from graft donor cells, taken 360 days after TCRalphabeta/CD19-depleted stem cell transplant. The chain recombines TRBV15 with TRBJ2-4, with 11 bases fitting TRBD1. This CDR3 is CATSFPGQGVAVDIQYF. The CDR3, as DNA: TGTGCCACCAGCTTTCCGGGACAGGGGGTGGCTGTGGACATTCAGTACTTC.